This T cell receptor beta chain was sequenced for a study of T cells in Graves' hyperthyroidism and ophthalmopathy. Study-wide background: Any treatment followed the collection of peripheral blood at initial diagnosis.

Each person with ophthalmopathy scored at least 3 on the Clinical Activity Score, reached NOSPECS grade 4 or higher, and had been ill under 3 months. It was uncontrolled infection, other autoimmune disease, pregnancy or lactation that excluded patients. Authors of the study amplified TCR beta CDR3 regions from RNA transcripts. Initially, a first-round RT-PCR of the TCR CDR3 employed the HTBI primer set. In TCRdb, the multiplex PCR reads were re-called with MiXCR into one record per CDR3 protein. The sample lists 300,000 to 400,000 distinct CDR3 sequences, 15% to 20% occurring once. This clonotype was picked up a small number of times. This CDR3 has 15 amino acids. After removal of 5 bases from V and 5 bases from J, the junction contained 6 bases not matched to a gene. CDR1 and CDR2 (germline): MNHEY, SMNVEV (reference sequence).

The sample comprised blood. This TCR derives from a man between 18 and 29 years old with Graves' ophthalmopathy. V and J are TRBV27 and TRBJ2-5, with 12 bases fitting TRBD1. CDR3 nucleotide sequence: TGTGCCAGCAGTCCTGGGACAGGGGGCGCCGAGACCCAGTACTTC. Its protein is CASSPGTGGAETQYF.